The 21 T cell receptor beta chains presented below share a single source sample, sequenced in a study of shared clonotypes between healthy human individuals. Using immunoSEQ multiplex PCR, the repertoire was profiled, and TCRdb retains in-frame clones only, with some absent. The repertoire consists of about 2 million clones, with less than 95% occurring once and the leading ten covering about 1.1%. Cells designated naive CD8 were CD45RO-negative and were positively selected for CCR7, with terminally differentiated effector memory CD45RA+ cells excluded. The sample was naive CD8+ T cells sorted from blood. These receptors all come from a man in his late teens or twenties in good health.

This chain's CDR3 is CAWESHTGLNEQYF. As DNA, the CDR3 is TGTGCCTGGGAGTCCCATACAGGGTTGAACGAGCAGTACTTC. This chain links TRBV30 with TRBJ2-7, with a possible D match to TRBD1 (6 bases). V lost 5 bases, J lost 5 bases, and 19 bases lay in between. The CDR3 totals 14 residues. Germline lookup yields CDR1 GTSNPN and CDR2 SVGIG (reference sequence).

V is TRBV18 and J is TRBJ2-4; 9 bases align to TRBD1. This CDR3 contains 16 residues. Unmatched junction bases numbered 9, after V lost 4 bases and J lost 5 bases. Germline V lookup: CDR1 KGHSH, CDR2 LQKENI. The DNA for the CDR3 is TGTGCCAGCTCACGCGACAGGGGGGAAGAGGAAAACATTCAGTACTTC. Amino acid sequence: CASSRDRGEEENIQYF. Variable domain in full (rest from reference TRBV18 and TRBJ2-4): NAGVMQNPRHLVRRRGQEARLRCSPMKGHSHVYWYRQLPEEGLKFMVYLQKENIIDESGMPKERFSAEFPKEGPSILRIQQVVRGDSAAYFCASSRDRGEEENIQYFGAGTRLSVL.

The rearrangement uses TRBV11-2 and TRBJ2-5, with a weak D call TRBD1 (5 bases). The CDR3 runs 14 residues. The ends were cut back, 1 base at V and 7 bases at J, with 13 bases in the middle. The germline V gene has CDR1 SGHAT and CDR2 FQNNGV. CDR3 DNA sequence: TGTGCCAGCAGCTTAGCAGGGCTCACGGTGACCCAGTACTTC. This encodes CASSLAGLTVTQYF.

V is TRBV10-3 and J is TRBJ1-6; D gene ambiguous. Per germline, CDR1 ENHRY and CDR2 SYGVKD. This CDR3 is 15 amino acids long. The V end lost 0 bases, the J end lost 4 bases, and 7 bases lay between the germline ends. Here the CDR3 DNA reads TGTGCCATCAGTGAGTCGGCACTATATAATTCACCCCTCCACTTT. It is translated as CAISESALYNSPLHF.

This chain links TRBV6-5 with TRBJ2-1; D possibly corresponds to TRBD1 (5 bases). Germline V gene lookup returns CDR1 MNHEY and CDR2 SVGAGI. Trimming removed 4 bases from V and 2 bases from J, with 12 bases in between. This CDR3 comprises 15 residues. The CDR3 DNA follows: TGTGCCAGCAGTTCGATGACAGATACCTACAATGAGCAGTTCTTC. This codes for CASSSMTDTYNEQFF.

This rearrangement joins TRBV5-1 to TRBJ2-5; D not resolved. This CDR3 spans 18 amino acids. In germline, CDR1 is SGHRS, CDR2 YFSETQ. V was shortened by 0 bases and J by 0 bases, with 18 bases between the two germline ends. The CDR3 DNA reads TGCGCCAGCAGCTTGGCCGCGGCCGGTCCTTCCTACCAAGAGACCCAGTACTTC. As protein: CASSLAAAGPSYQETQYF.

J is TRBJ1-2 and V is TRBV29-1; D is undetermined. The CDR3 runs to 12 residues. Germline values: CDR1 SQVTM, CDR2 ANQGSEA. V lost 3 bases to trimming and J lost 2 bases, with 7 bases between them. The CDR3 coding sequence is TGCAGCGTTGATTTCGGGAACTATGGCTACACCTTC. This encodes CSVDFGNYGYTF.

The chain has TRBV9 and TRBJ2-1; 10 bases are a match to TRBD2. CDR3 size: 17 residues. Per the germline V gene, CDR1 is SGDLS and CDR2 is YYNGEE. V was clipped by 2 bases and J by 8 bases; unmatched bases: 13. The CDR3, as DNA: TGTGCCAGCAGCGTTTCCTTTAGCGGGGGGCCTTTTGATGAGCAGTTCTTC. This codes for CASSVSFSGGPFDEQFF.

The chain employs TRBV6-5 and TRBJ2-3; D uncertain. CDR3 size: 15 residues. Germline CDR1 MNHEY, CDR2 SVGAGI. Trimming removed 4 bases at V and 5 bases at J, with 16 bases between. The CDR3 region is CASSLDLTEKDTQYF. As DNA, the CDR3 is TGTGCCAGCAGTTTAGATCTTACCGAAAAAGATACGCAGTATTTT.

This chain uses TRBV15 with TRBJ2-7, with 7 bases matching TRBD2. CDR3 length: 13 amino acids. Trimming at V came to 3 bases and at J to 6 bases, leaving 5 bases not matched to a gene. Germline values: CDR1 LNHNV, CDR2 YYDKDF (reference sequence). This chain's CDR3 is CATSRSSGSEQYF. DNA of the CDR3: TGTGCCACCAGCAGGAGTAGCGGGTCCGAGCAGTACTTC.

The chain recombines TRBV27 with TRBJ1-2; TRBD1 agrees at 7 bases. V gave up 6 bases and J gave up 3 bases; unmatched junction bases: 7. The CDR3 runs 14 residues. Per germline, CDR1 MNHEY and CDR2 SMNVEV (reference sequence). CDR3 amino acids: CASRQYRGDYGYTF. The CDR3 coding sequence is TGTGCCAGCAGACAATACAGGGGAGACTATGGCTACACCTTC.

In regard to this clone: This sample includes further DNA sequences coding for the same CDR3. The gene calls are TRBV27 and TRBJ2-3, with 11 bases identical to TRBD1. The CDR3 totals 14 residues. V gave up 4 bases and J gave up 6 bases; unmatched junction bases: 3. Germline lookup yields CDR1 MNHEY and CDR2 SMNVEV (reference sequence). CDR3 residues: CASSWDRGRDTQYF. DNA for the CDR3: TGTGCCAGCAGTTGGGACAGGGGGAGGGATACGCAGTATTTT.

V and J are TRBV27 and TRBJ2-1; maybe TRBD2 (6 bases). V was clipped by 1 base and J by 4 bases, with 11 bases between them. This CDR3 is built from 15 residues. The V gene's germline CDR1 is MNHEY and CDR2 SMNVEV (reference sequence). CDR3 coding DNA: TGTGCCAGCAGTTTATTCCAGCGGGCTTACAATGAGCAGTTCTTC. Translating it yields CASSLFQRAYNEQFF.

The chain couples TRBV25-1 to TRBJ2-7; D is possibly TRBD1 or TRBD2 (5 bases each). The CDR3 runs to 14 residues. V dropped 6 bases and J dropped 1 base, with 13 bases sitting between them. Germline V CDR1 and CDR2: MGHDK, SYGVNS. CDR3 DNA sequence: TGTGCCAGCAGCGAGGTTGGGGGTTCCTACGAGCAGTACTTC. It yields the protein CASSEVGGSYEQYF.

The chain is built from TRBV7-9 and TRBJ2-3, with a weak D call TRBD2 (6 bases). Deletions cut 1 base from V and 2 bases from J, with 13 bases between. The germline CDR1 and CDR2 sequences are SEHNR and FQNEAQ (reference sequence). The CDR3 totals 16 residues. CDR3 in DNA: TGTGCCAGCAGCTTAGGGAGGGATGGTATCACAGATACGCAGTATTTT. As protein: CASSLGRDGITDTQYF.

The chain links TRBV30 to TRBJ2-2; no definite D call. The germline V gene encodes CDR1 GTSNPN and CDR2 SVGIG (reference sequence). The CDR3 spans 14 residues. Trimming left V 1 base short and J 2 bases short, with 8 bases between. The CDR3 DNA is TGTGCCTGGAGTGAAAGCAGTAACACCGGGGAGCTGTTTTTT. This translates into CAWSESSNTGELFF.

This clone was detected once. The gene calls are TRBV7-9 and TRBJ2-1; tentatively, D is TRBD1 (6 bases). CDR1 is SEHNR and CDR2 is FQNEAQ in the germline V gene (reference sequence). This CDR3 is 13 amino acids long. V was cut by 2 bases and J by 5 bases, with 7 bases left in between. The CDR3 spells CASSLPGDNEQFF. The CDR3 nucleotides read TGTGCCAGCAGCTTACCAGGGGACAATGAGCAGTTCTTC. The whole variable domain, remainder taken from reference TRBV7-9 and TRBJ2-1, is DTGVSQNPRHKITKRGQNVTFRCDPISEHNRLYWYRQTLGQGPEFLTYFQNEAQLEKSRLLSDRFSAERPKGSFSTLEIQRTEQGDSAMYLCASSLPGDNEQFFGPGTRLTVL.

The rearrangement uses TRBV27 and TRBJ2-3, with TRBD1 identical over 9 bases. This CDR3 contains 15 residues. Trimming took 5 bases from V and 6 from J; bases not matched to a gene: 9. The germline V gene has CDR1 MNHEY and CDR2 SMNVEV (reference sequence). In nucleotides, the CDR3 is TGTGCCAGCAGTGCCCCGGGACAGGGAAGGGATACGCAGTATTTT. Protein: CASSAPGQGRDTQYF.

The chain combines TRBV28 with TRBJ2-1; 8 nucleotides match TRBD1. CDR3 length: 15 amino acids. The V segment lost 5 bases and the J segment 0 bases; nucleotides outside the gene matches: 3. CDR1 is MDHEN and CDR2 is SYDVKM in the germline V gene. DNA for the CDR3: TGTGCCAGCAGTGTGACAGGGGACTCCTACAATGAGCAGTTCTTC. Its translation is CASSVTGDSYNEQFF.

This sequence joins TRBV4-1 and TRBJ2-3, with D possibly being TRBD1 or TRBD2 (5 bases each). V was clipped by 8 bases and J by 4 bases, with 16 bases between them. The CDR3 extends over 14 amino acids. CDR1 MGHRA and CDR2 YSYEKL come from the germline V gene. The CDR3 DNA follows: TGCGCCAGCGGGTTCTGGGGGAGCTCAGATACGCAGTATTTT. Amino acid sequence: CASGFWGSSDTQYF.

The chain links TRBV5-4 to TRBJ2-3, with D possibly matching TRBD2 (6 bases). This CDR3 is 15 amino acids long. Trimming stripped 5 bases from V and 2 bases from J, with 15 bases between. Germline V CDR1 and CDR2: SGHNT, YYREEE (reference sequence). CDR3 in DNA: TGTGCCAGCAGTCGGGACTTCGAAATCACAGATACGCAGTATTTT. Translated: CASSRDFEITDTQYF.